This T cell receptor (beta chain) was sequenced in a study of regulatory T cells in long-lasting Graves disease. This clonotype was observed at least ten times. Building the TCR beta libraries relied on iRepertoire HTBI primers, and CDR3 regions underwent Arm-PCR. TCRdb re-called the multiplex PCR reads with MiXCR, one entry per CDR3 protein. The sample lists approximately 400,000 distinct CDR3 sequences, approximately 15% occurring once. J was trimmed by 2 bases and V by 3 bases; bases with no gene match: 3. The CDR3 sequence is 14 residues long. Germline CDR1 reads KGHDR; CDR2 reads SFDVKD. The time point denotes: newly diagnosed GD, antithyroid drugs for less than 3 months. Extracted PBMC RNA gave rise to the TCR library. The data also belong to a second study, concerning T cells in Graves' hyperthyroidism and ophthalmopathy.

The sequence derives from a young woman with Graves disease. The input for sequencing was peripheral blood mononuclear cells (PBMCs), taken at new diagnosis, from a patient treated with antithyroid drugs. This chain joins TRBV24-1 and TRBJ2-7; 7 nucleotides agree with TRBD1. The CDR3 loop is CATSDRQGTYEQYF. The CDR3 coding sequence is TGTGCCACCAGTGATCGACAGGGAACCTACGAGCAGTACTTC.